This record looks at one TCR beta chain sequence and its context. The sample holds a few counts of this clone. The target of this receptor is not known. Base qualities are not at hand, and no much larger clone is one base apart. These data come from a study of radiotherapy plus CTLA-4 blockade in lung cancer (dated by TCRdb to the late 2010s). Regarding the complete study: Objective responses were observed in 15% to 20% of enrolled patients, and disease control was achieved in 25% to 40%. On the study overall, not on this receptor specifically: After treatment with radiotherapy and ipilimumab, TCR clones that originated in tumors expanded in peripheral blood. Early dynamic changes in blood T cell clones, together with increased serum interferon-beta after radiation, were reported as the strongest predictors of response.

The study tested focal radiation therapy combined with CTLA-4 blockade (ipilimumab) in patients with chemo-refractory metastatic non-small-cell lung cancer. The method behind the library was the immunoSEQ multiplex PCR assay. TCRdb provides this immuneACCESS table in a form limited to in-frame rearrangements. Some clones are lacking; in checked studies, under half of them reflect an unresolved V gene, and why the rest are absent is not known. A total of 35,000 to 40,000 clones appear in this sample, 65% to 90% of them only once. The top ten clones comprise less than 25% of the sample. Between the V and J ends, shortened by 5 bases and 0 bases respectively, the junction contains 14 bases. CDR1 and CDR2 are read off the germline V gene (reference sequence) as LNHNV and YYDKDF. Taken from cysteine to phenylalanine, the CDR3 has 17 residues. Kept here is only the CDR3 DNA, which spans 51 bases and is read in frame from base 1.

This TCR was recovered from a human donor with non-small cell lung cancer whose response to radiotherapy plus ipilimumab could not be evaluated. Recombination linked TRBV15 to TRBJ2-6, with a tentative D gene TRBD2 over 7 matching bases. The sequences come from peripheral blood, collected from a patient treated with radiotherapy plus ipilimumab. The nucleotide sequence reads TGTGCCACCAGCCCACGAGGGGGGGGCTCTGGGGCCAACGTCCTGACTTTC. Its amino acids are CATSPRGGGSGANVLTF.